These 9 T cell receptor beta chains were all obtained from the same sample, sequenced in a study of blood T cell repertoires in COVID-19. Profiling relied on immunoSEQ multiplex PCR, and the TCRdb table lists in-frame clones only, not all of them. The data hold approximately 170,000 clones, with more than 75% observed a single time. Sequenced input: peripheral blood. These receptors all stem from a man between 18 and 29 years old with COVID-19, enrolled during active disease.

This rearrangement joins TRBV28 to TRBJ2-7, with 7 bases matching TRBD1. The CDR3 is 11 residues long. Germline V lookup: CDR1 MDHEN, CDR2 SYDVKM. J gave up 6 bases and V 10 bases, and 6 bases lay outside the gene matches. The CDR3 nucleotides read TGTGCCACCGACAGGGAGCGCGAGCAGTACTTC. This encodes CATDREREQYF.

The rearrangement joins TRBV11-2 to TRBJ2-1; TRBD2 is a possible D gene (6 bases). This CDR3 is built from 15 residues. Germline-derived CDR1 and CDR2 are SGHAT and FQNNGV. With 3 bases removed from V and 5 bases from J, the gap between germline ends came to 14 bases. The CDR3 protein is CASSFVSSGNNEQFF. The CDR3 DNA sequence: TGTGCCAGCAGCTTCGTAAGTAGCGGAAACAATGAGCAGTTCTTC. Based on the CDR3 plus reference TRBV11-2 and TRBJ2-1, the full variable domain is EAGVAQSPRYKIIEKRQSVAFWCNPISGHATLYWYQQILGQGPKLLIQFQNNGVVDDSQLPKDRFSAERLKGVDSTLKIQPAKLEDSAVYLCASSFVSSGNNEQFFGPGTRLTVL.

The chain couples TRBV5-4 to TRBJ2-5, with D perhaps TRBD1 (6 bases). The ends were cut back, 3 bases at V and 2 bases at J, with 17 bases in the middle. The CDR3 covers 16 residues. CDR1 SGHNT and CDR2 YYREEE come from the germline V gene (reference sequence). This CDR3 reads CASSSNLDSWQETQYF. The CDR3 DNA sequence: TGTGCCAGCAGCTCTAACCTGGACAGTTGGCAAGAGACCCAGTACTTC.

The J gene is TRBJ2-1, the V gene TRBV5-4; D gene ambiguous. The germline V gene has CDR1 SGHNT and CDR2 YYREEE (reference sequence). This CDR3 has 13 amino acids. The ends were cut back, 2 bases at V and 7 bases at J, with 10 bases in the middle. CDR3 protein: CASSFPDNNEQFF. Written as DNA, the CDR3 is TGTGCCAGCAGCTTCCCCGACAATAATGAGCAGTTCTTC.

The J gene is TRBJ2-2, the V gene TRBV9; D call uncertain. Per the germline V gene, CDR1 is SGDLS and CDR2 is YYNGEE. This CDR3 is 16 amino acids long. Trimming pared 0 bases from V and 1 base from J, leaving 10 bases between. CDR3 loop: CASSVVQRVNTGELFF. The CDR3 coding sequence is TGTGCCAGCAGCGTAGTCCAGCGAGTGAACACCGGGGAGCTGTTTTTT.

CDR3 sequence reads: CASSWTSGSGEQFF. The CDR3, as DNA: TGTGCCAGCAGTTGGACTAGCGGGAGCGGTGAGCAGTTCTTC. The chain combines TRBV28 with TRBJ2-1; 13 bases are shared with TRBD2. The germline CDR1 and CDR2 sequences are MDHEN and SYDVKM. The CDR3 consists of 14 residues. Germline trimming cut 4 bases from V and 9 bases from J; bases unmatched to any gene: 3. Full variable domain (remainder filled in from reference TRBV28 and TRBJ2-1): DVKVTQSSRYLVKRTGEKVFLECVQDMDHENMFWYRQDPGLGLRLIYFSYDVKMKEKGDIPEGYSVSREKKERFSLILESASTNQTSMYLCASSWTSGSGEQFFGPGTRLTVL.

The chain carries TRBV29-1 and TRBJ2-7, with unresolved D. Germline CDR1 SQVTM, CDR2 ANQGSEA. The CDR3 extends over 11 amino acids. Trimming removed 4 bases at V and 2 bases at J, with 6 bases between. The CDR3 spells CSVGDTYEQYF. The DNA of the CDR3 is TGCAGCGTTGGCGATACCTACGAGCAGTACTTC.

The chain links TRBV19 to TRBJ2-1; 11 positions agree with TRBD2. The germline CDR1 and CDR2 sequences are LNHDA and SQIVND (reference sequence). J gave up 8 bases and V 3 bases, and 6 bases lay outside the gene matches. CDR3 size: 15 residues. CDR3 in amino acids: CASSILAGGRDEQFF. The CDR3 nucleotides are TGTGCCAGTAGTATTTTAGCGGGAGGGAGGGATGAGCAGTTCTTC.

This clone was recorded only once. The chain uses TRBV25-1 and TRBJ2-3; the D gene is possibly TRBD1 (6 bases). CDR1 is MGHDK, CDR2 SYGVNS, per germline. V lost 7 bases and J 1 base, leaving 9 bases between the germline ends. This CDR3 comprises 13 residues. The CDR3 DNA is TGTGCCAGCACTCCAGGGGGCACAGATACGCAGTATTTT. Translation gives CASTPGGTDTQYF. The complete variable domain, with remaining parts taken from reference TRBV25-1 and TRBJ2-3, reads EADIYQTPRYLVIGTGKKITLECSQTMGHDKMYWYQQDPGMELHLIHYSYGVNSTEKGDLSSESTVSRIRTEHFPLTLESARPSHTSQYLCASTPGGTDTQYFGPGTRLTVL.